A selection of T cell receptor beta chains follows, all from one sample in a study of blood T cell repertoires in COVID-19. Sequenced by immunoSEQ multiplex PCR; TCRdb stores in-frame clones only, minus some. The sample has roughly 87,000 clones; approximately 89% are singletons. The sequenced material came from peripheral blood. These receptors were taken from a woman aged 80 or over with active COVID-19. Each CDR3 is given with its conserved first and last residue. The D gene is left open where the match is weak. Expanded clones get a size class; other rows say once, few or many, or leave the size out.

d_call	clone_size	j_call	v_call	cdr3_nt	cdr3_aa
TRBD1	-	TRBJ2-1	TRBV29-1	TGCAGCGTAGAGACAGGGGGCTTCGATGAGCAGTTCTTC	CSVETGGFDEQFF
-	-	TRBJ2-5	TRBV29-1	TGCAGCGTTGATGGGGGGTCGTTCCAAGAGACCCAGTACTTC	CSVDGGSFQETQYF
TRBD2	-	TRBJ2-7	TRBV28	TGTGCCAGCAGTTTTGCCCAGGGACTAGCGGGAACCTACGAGCAGTACTTC	CASSFAQGLAGTYEQYF
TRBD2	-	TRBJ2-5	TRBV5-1	TGCGCCAGCAGCCTAGGGACTAGCGGGAGAGAGACCCAGTACTTC	CASSLGTSGRETQYF
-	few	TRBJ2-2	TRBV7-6	TGTGCCAGCAGCTTAACCAGGAACACCGGGGAGCTGTTTTTT	CASSLTRNTGELFF
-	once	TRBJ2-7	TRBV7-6	TGTGCCAGCAGTCCGTGGGACTCCGGCTCGTCCGAGCAGTACTTC	CASSPWDSGSSEQYF
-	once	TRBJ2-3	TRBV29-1	TGCAGCGCACACCAGGGGACAGATACGCAGTATTTT	CSAHQGTDTQYF
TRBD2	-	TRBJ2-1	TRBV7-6	TGTGCCAGCAGCTTAGATGGGACTAGCGTAAATGAGCAGTTCTTC	CASSLDGTSVNEQFF
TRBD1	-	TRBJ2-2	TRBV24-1	TGTGCCACCAGTACGGACAGGGTGGACACCGGGGAGCTGTTTTTT	CATSTDRVDTGELFF
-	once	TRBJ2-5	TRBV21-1	TGTGCCAGCAGCAAAATGGGACAGGGGAAGACTAGCGGGGTCGACCAGTACTTC	CASSKMGQGKTSGVDQYF
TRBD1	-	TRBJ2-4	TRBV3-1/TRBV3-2	TGTGCCAGCAGCCACCCGGGACAGGGTAAAAACATTCAGTACTTC	CASSHPGQGKNIQYF
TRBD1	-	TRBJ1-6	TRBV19	TGTGCCAGCCGGGACAGGGATTCTATTTCACCCCTCCACTTT	CASRDRDSISPLHF
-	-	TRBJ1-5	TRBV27	TGTGCCAGCAGTTTACTAGGGGGATCTATGGGTCAGCCCCAGCATTTT	CASSLLGGSMGQPQHF
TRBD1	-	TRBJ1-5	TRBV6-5	TGTGCCAGCAGTTCTGGGGACAGGAGCAATCAGCCCCAGCATTTT	CASSSGDRSNQPQHF
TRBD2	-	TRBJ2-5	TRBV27	TGTGCCAGCAGTCCCAGGACTAGCGGGAGTGAGACCCAGTACTTC	CASSPRTSGSETQYF
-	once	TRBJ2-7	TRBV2	TGTGCCAGCAGTGCGCGGACTACACCTAGCATCACCTACGAGCAGTACTTC	CASSARTTPSITYEQYF
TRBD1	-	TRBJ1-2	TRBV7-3	TGTGCCAGCAGCCCAGGGGGCGCGAACTATGGCTACACCTTC	CASSPGGANYGYTF
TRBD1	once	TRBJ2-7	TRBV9	TGTGCCAGCAGCCCGGGGACAGGTGATTACGAGCAGTACTTC	CASSPGTGDYEQYF
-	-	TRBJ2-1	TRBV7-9	TGTGCCAGCAGCTTTTCTACCTCCTACAATGAGCAGTTCTTC	CASSFSTSYNEQFF
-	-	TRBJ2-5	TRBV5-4	TGTGCCAGCAGCTCGGCTGGCGGGTTGTTGGAGACCCAGTACTTC	CASSSAGGLLETQYF
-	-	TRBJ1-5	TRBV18	TGTGCCAGCTCCCCGGTCGAGGATCAGCCCCAGCATTTT	CASSPVEDQPQHF
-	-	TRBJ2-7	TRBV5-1	TGCGCCAGCAGCTTTGGGGGGGCGTCTTACGAGCAGTACTTC	CASSFGGASYEQYF
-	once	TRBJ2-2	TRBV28	TGTGCCAGCAGTTTCCTCGGCGGTTACACCGGGGAGCTGTTTTTT	CASSFLGGYTGELFF
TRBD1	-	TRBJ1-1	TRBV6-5	TGTGCCAGCAGCAGGGACAGGGCCAACACTGAAGCTTTCTTT	CASSRDRANTEAFF
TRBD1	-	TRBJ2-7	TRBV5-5	TGTGCCAGCAGCTTCTCGGACAGGGTCGACTACGAGCAGTACTTC	CASSFSDRVDYEQYF
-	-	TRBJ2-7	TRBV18	TGTGCCAGCTCACCACTAGGAGTCACCTACGAGCAGTACTTC	CASSPLGVTYEQYF
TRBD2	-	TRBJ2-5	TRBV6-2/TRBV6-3	TGTGCCAGCAGTACCGGGACTAGGCTGGGGACCCAGTACTTC	CASSTGTRLGTQYF
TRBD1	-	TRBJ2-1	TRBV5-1	TGCGCCAGCAGCTCTGGACAGGTTAAAGGTGAGCAGTTCTTC	CASSSGQVKGEQFF
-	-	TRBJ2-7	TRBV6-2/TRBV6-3	TGTGCCAGCAGTTACGTTGGGACCGGGAGCGGGCAGTACTTC	CASSYVGTGSGQYF
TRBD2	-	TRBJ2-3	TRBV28	TGTGCCAGCAGTTTAGGGGGGGGGTGGCGAGATACGCAGTATTTT	CASSLGGGWRDTQYF
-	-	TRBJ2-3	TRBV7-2	TGTGCCAGCACCCAGGGACAACTAAGCACAGATACGCAGTATTTT	CASTQGQLSTDTQYF
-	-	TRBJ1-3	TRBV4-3	TGCGCCAGCAGCCAGAACACGGAGCCCATATATTTT	CASSQNTEPIYF
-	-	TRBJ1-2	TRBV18	TGTGCCAGCTCACCACACCTAGAAGGCTACACCTTC	CASSPHLEGYTF
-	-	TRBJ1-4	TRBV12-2	TGTGCAAGTCGCTTAGCCTTCGCCTTGGGACAGACAAATGAAAAACTGTTTTTT	CASRLAFALGQTNEKLFF
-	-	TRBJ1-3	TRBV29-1	TGCAGCGCCATTGGGGGGAAAAACACCATATATTTT	CSAIGGKNTIYF
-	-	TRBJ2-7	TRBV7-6	TGTGCCAGCAGCTTAGGCTCTACCCCCCTCTACGAGCAGTACTTC	CASSLGSTPLYEQYF
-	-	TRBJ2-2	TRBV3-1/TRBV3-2	TGTGCCAGCAGCCAAGGGGGCGCGAAGTCCGGGGAGCTGTTTTTT	CASSQGGAKSGELFF
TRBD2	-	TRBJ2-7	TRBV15	TGTGCCATCACGACTAGCGCCAGCTCCTACGAGCAGTACTTC	CAITTSASSYEQYF
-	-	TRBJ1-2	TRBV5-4	TGTGCCAGCAGCTTGGAGCCCAACTATGGCTACACCTTC	CASSLEPNYGYTF
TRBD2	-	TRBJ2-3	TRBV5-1	TGCGCCAGCAGCCCCCGGACTAGCCCAGATACGCAGTATTTT	CASSPRTSPDTQYF
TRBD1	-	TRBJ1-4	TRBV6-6	TGTGCCAGCAGACCTGGACAGGTGATGTCTAATGAAAAACTGTTTTTT	CASRPGQVMSNEKLFF
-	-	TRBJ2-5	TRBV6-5	TGTGCCAGCAGTTGGGGCCAGCTGGGAGCGGGGACCCAGTACTTC	CASSWGQLGAGTQYF
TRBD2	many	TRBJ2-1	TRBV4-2	TGTGCCAGCAGCCAGGGGGGGACTAGCGTAGATGAGCAGTTCTTC	CASSQGGTSVDEQFF
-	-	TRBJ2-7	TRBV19	TGTGCCAGTAGTGGGGAGCTCTACGAGCAGTACTTC	CASSGELYEQYF
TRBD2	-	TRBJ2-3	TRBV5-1	TGCGCCAGCAGCTTAGCGGGAGGGACAGATACGCAGTATTTT	CASSLAGGTDTQYF
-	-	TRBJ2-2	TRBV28	TGTGCCAGCAGTACCCCCGGGACTGGGACCGGGGAGCTGTTTTTT	CASSTPGTGTGELFF
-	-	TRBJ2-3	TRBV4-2	TGTGCCAGCAGCCAAGTAACACAGAGCACAGATACGCAGTATTTT	CASSQVTQSTDTQYF
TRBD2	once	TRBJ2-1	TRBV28	TGTGCCAGCAGTTTAAGGGGTCTAGCGGGAGGGTGGTTCTTC	CASSLRGLAGGWFF
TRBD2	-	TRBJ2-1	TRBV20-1	TGCAGTGCTAGTCCTAGCGGGAGTCTGAACAATGAGCAGTTCTTC	CSASPSGSLNNEQFF
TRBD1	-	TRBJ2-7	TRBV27	TGTGCCAGCAGTCGGGACAGGGGAAACGAGCAGTACTTC	CASSRDRGNEQYF
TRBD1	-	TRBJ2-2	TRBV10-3	TGTGCCATCAGTAGGGGGCTGGACACCGGGGAGCTGTTTTTT	CAISRGLDTGELFF
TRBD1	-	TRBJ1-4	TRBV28	TGTGCCAGCAGTTCCCAGGGGACAGGGGGGCGTGAAAAACTGTTTTTT	CASSSQGTGGREKLFF
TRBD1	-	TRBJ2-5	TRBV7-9	TGTGCCAGCAGCGGCCGGCCCGGGACAGGGGGCCTCCAAGAGACCCAGTACTTC	CASSGRPGTGGLQETQYF
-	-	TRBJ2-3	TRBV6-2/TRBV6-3	TGTGCCAGCAGTATCTACTCGACCTCCAGGGTTCATACGCAGTATTTT	CASSIYSTSRVHTQYF
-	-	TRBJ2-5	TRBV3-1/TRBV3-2	TGTGCCAGCAGCCAAGATGGGGGGGAGACCCAGTACTTC	CASSQDGGETQYF
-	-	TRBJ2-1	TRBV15	TGTGCCACCAGCAGAGATATGCTAGCGATCAATGAGCAGTTCTTC	CATSRDMLAINEQFF
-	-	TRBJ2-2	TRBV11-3	TGTGCCAGCAGCTTAGATCGGGGCACCGGGGAGCTGTTTTTT	CASSLDRGTGELFF
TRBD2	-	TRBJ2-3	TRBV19	TGTGCCAGTAGTATGAGGTCTAGCGGGACAGATACGCAGTATTTT	CASSMRSSGTDTQYF
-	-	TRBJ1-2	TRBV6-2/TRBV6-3	TGTGCCAGCAGTCGCGGACAAAACTATGGCTACACCTTC	CASSRGQNYGYTF